This TCR beta chain was captured in a study of T cells in Graves' hyperthyroidism and ophthalmopathy (dated by TCRdb to about 2019). Broadly, across the study: Peripheral blood samples were taken at initial diagnosis, before any treatment was given. A discovery cohort of around 100 patients, approximately 45 with Graves' ophthalmopathy and roughly 59 with stable Graves' hyperthyroidism, was used to find distinguishing TCR V-J signatures. Whether ophthalmopathy could be predicted prospectively was tested in an independent validation cohort made up of approximately 19 hyperthyroidism patients plus 17 patients who later progressed to ophthalmopathy. For training and testing, the roughly 100 patients in the discovery cohort were randomly divided in a 7:3 ratio. The study also compared thyroid tissue and blood T-cell repertoires from five or six Graves' hyperthyroidism patients. Following sampling, methimazole starting at 30 mg daily was given to hyperthyroidism patients, and high-dose intravenous methylprednisolone was given to ophthalmopathy patients. According to the paper, TCR Vbeta CDR3 sequencing was carried out on some 130 peripheral blood samples, which came from 40 to 45 ophthalmopathy, 75 to 80 hyperthyroidism and about 17 progressor patients. Overall results and qualifications from the work: In validation, the model predicted progression to ophthalmopathy a median of approximately 6.3 months before onset, with roughly 71% sensitivity and roughly 79% specificity. Most expanded thyroid clonotypes (frequency above 0.001) were also found in blood, which suggests that blood repertoires may mirror thyroid immune responses. A model built on a 13 V-J signature distinguished ophthalmopathy from stable hyperthyroidism, reaching around 87% sensitivity and about 81% specificity in cross-validation and 80%/75% in testing. Sample size was not statistically predetermined, and blinding of investigators to group allocation was not performed.

Stable Graves' hyperthyroidism was defined as the absence of progression to ophthalmopathy over 18 months of follow-up. Hyperthyroidism patients were newly diagnosed, with disease duration under 2 months, and aged 18 to 65 years. Exclusion was applied to patients with uncontrolled infections, other autoimmune diseases, pregnancy or lactation. Diagnoses were based on clinical symptoms, serum thyroxine and TRAb, thyroid ultrasound and orbital computed tomography. PBMCs were isolated from around 10 ml of fresh peripheral blood by Ficoll-Paque density gradient centrifugation. Trizol reagent was used to extract total RNA, and RNA quality was then checked on an Agilent 2100 Bioanalyzer. The TCR beta CDR3 regions were amplified from RNA transcripts. For the first round of RT-PCR on the TCR CDR3, the HTBI primer set was used together with the Qiagen OneStep RT-PCR kit. Libraries were constructed in a second round of multiplex PCR, after which size selection and purification were performed. The libraries were sequenced on an Illumina HiSeq2000 using paired-end 100 bp reads. In the paper's pipeline: SOAPnuke was used to process the raw data, with reads discarded if the reads contained adapters or uncalled bases, had a mean Phred below 15, or lacked an exact constant-primer or identifier match. COPE v1.2.5 was used to merge the high-quality paired reads, and each unique nucleotide sequence was defined as a clonotype. MiTCR v1.1 was used to align clonotypes to the IMGT TRBV, TRBD and TRBJ reference segments. Analysis was restricted to V-J combinations with a frequency above 0.0001, which covered 98% to 99.2% of repertoires. A TCS score was defined as the ratio of F50 (clonal expansion) to E x V (chaos), with BLOSUM62-based TCRdist applied between CDR3 peptides within each V-J. Welch's t-statistics and random forest reduced roughly 530 V-J features to 13, which were used in a naive Bayes classifier (R e1071). TCRdb reprocessing: public reads trimmed at Q25 with fastp, clones called with MiXCR, in-frame beta chains kept. Each entry is one CDR3 protein sequence, shown with its most common DNA and genes. What appears here as the V and J calls and clone size reflects TCRdb's work, not the paper's. The sample table lists 500,000 to 700,000 distinct CDR3 sequences, 16% of them with a count of one. About 20% of the sample rests with the top ten.

Many counts were recorded for this clonotype. This receptor's antigen is unknown. No base qualities exist here, and no much larger clone lies one base off it. Sequenced material: blood. The sequence came from a woman between 18 and 29 years old with Graves' hyperthyroidism.

The base sequence is TGTGCCACCAGCAGACGATTAGCGGGACCCTCCTACAATGAGCAGTTCTTC. It is translated as CATSRRLAGPSYNEQFF. This sequence uses TRBV15 and TRBJ2-1, with 8 central nucleotides matching TRBD2. The germline V gene (reference sequence) sets CDR1 to LNHNV and CDR2 to YYDKDF. Its CDR3 holds 17 amino acids, cysteine through phenylalanine. Just the 51-base CDR3 DNA is kept, in frame starting at base 1. V lost 2 bases and J lost 0 bases, and the count of bases not matched to a germline gene is 6.